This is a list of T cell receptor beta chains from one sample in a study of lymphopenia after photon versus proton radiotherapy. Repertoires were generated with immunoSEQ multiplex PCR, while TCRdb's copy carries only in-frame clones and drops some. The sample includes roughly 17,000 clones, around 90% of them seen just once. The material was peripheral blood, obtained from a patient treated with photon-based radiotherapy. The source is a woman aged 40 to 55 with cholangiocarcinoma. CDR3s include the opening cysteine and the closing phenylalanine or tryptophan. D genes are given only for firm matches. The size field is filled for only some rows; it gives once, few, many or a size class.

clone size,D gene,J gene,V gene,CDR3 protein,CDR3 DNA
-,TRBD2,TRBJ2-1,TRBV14,CASSQLAGVNEQFF,TGTGCCAGCAGCCAACTAGCGGGAGTCAATGAGCAGTTCTTC
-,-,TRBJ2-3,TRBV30,CAWSVRGADTQYF,TGTGCCTGGAGTGTACGGGGCGCAGATACGCAGTATTTT
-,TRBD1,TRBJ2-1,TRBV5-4,CASSLEGTAPRGEQFF,TGTGCCAGCAGCTTGGAAGGGACAGCCCCACGGGGTGAGCAGTTCTTC
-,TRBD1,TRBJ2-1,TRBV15,CATSKQGAGNEQFF,TGTGCCACCAGCAAACAGGGGGCGGGGAATGAGCAGTTCTTC
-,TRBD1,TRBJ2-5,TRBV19,CASKGDRGQETQYF,TGTGCCAGTAAGGGGGACAGGGGGCAAGAGACCCAGTACTTC
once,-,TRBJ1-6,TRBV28,CASSLFPSGGRSSPLHF,TGTGCCAGCAGTTTATTCCCTAGTGGGGGTAGAAGTTCACCCCTCCACTTT
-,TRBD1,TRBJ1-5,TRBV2,CASSAGQGAVSNQPQHF,TGTGCCAGCAGCGCCGGACAGGGGGCGGTGAGCAATCAGCCCCAGCATTTT
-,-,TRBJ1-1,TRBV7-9,CASSFSTHNTEAFF,TGTGCCAGCAGCTTTAGCACCCACAACACTGAAGCTTTCTTT
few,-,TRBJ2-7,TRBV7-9,CASSPTGNKSYEQYF,TGTGCCAGCAGCCCCACAGGGAATAAGTCCTACGAGCAGTACTTC
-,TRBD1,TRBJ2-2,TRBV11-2,CASSPDRATGELFF,TGTGCCAGCAGCCCGGACAGGGCAACCGGGGAGCTGTTTTTT
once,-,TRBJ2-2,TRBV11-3,CASSLVRGKNTGELFF,TGTGCCAGCAGCTTAGTAAGGGGTAAAAACACCGGGGAGCTGTTTTTT
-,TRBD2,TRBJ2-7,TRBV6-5,CASTRTGGYEQYF,TGTGCCAGCACCAGAACGGGGGGCTACGAGCAGTACTTC
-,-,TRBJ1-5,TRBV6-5,CASSPHSNQPQHF,TGTGCCAGCAGTCCGCATAGCAATCAGCCCCAGCATTTT
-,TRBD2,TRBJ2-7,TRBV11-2,CASSLGEGPYEQYF,TGTGCCAGCAGCTTAGGGGAGGGGCCCTACGAGCAGTACTTC
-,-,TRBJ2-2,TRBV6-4,CASSVLSGGELFF,TGTGCCAGCAGTGTTCTAAGCGGCGGGGAGCTGTTTTTT
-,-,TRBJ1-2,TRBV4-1,CASSQVAPPGNYGYTF,TGCGCCAGCAGCCAAGTAGCCCCCCCAGGGAACTATGGCTACACCTTC
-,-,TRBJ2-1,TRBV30,CAWSLIDKQFF,TGTGCCTGGAGTTTGATCGACAAGCAGTTCTTC